Sequencing of this T cell receptor (beta chain) was carried out in a study of blood T cell repertoires in COVID-19. Original handling: Scientists estimated how many nucleated cells there were by amplifying reference gene primers. Measured with immunoSEQ multiplex PCR; TCRdb has only the in-frame clones, and not every one. The V and J calls and clone size are taken from that table; D and trimming were inferred from the DNA. The sample lists around 310,000 clones; over 75% were seen once. The sequence was obtained from a woman in her forties who had recovered from COVID-19. Material: PBMCs or T cells enriched from blood (not recorded which).

CDR3 loop: CATSSRTAQLEKLFF. The DNA for the CDR3 is TGTGCCACCAGCAGTCGGACAGCTCAACTCGAAAAACTGTTTTTT. The J gene is TRBJ1-4, the V gene TRBV15; a possible D gene is TRBD1 (6 bases). Trimming removed 3 bases from V and 8 bases from J, with 16 bases in between. The length of the CDR3 is 15 residues. Germline CDR1 and CDR2: LNHNV and YYDKDF (reference sequence).